Only a few counts were recorded for the clone carrying this T cell receptor beta chain. Its target is not known. One entry per CDR3 protein results from TCRdb running MiXCR on the 5' RACE reads. The sample lists under 550,000 distinct CDR3 sequences, just over 20% occurring once. This entry comes from a study of T cells after yellow fever vaccination. Looked up from germline, CDR1 is KGHSH and CDR2 is LQKENI. The trim removed 3 bases at V and 1 base at J, leaving 3 bases unmatched. The CDR3 sequence is 15 residues long. General study findings and limits: Abundant contaminating clonotypes from the bulk population could appear in FACS-sorted repertoires.

The receptor comes from a man aged 18-30 years who received the YFV17D yellow fever vaccine. The sequencing here drew on PBMCs, taken less than 25 days after the first yellow fever vaccination. This chain links TRBV18 with TRBJ2-3, with TRBD1 identical over 8 bases. The CDR3 sequence is CASSPQGAGTDTQYF. In DNA form, the CDR3 reads TGTGCCAGCTCACCCCAGGGGGCCGGCACAGATACGCAGTATTTT.